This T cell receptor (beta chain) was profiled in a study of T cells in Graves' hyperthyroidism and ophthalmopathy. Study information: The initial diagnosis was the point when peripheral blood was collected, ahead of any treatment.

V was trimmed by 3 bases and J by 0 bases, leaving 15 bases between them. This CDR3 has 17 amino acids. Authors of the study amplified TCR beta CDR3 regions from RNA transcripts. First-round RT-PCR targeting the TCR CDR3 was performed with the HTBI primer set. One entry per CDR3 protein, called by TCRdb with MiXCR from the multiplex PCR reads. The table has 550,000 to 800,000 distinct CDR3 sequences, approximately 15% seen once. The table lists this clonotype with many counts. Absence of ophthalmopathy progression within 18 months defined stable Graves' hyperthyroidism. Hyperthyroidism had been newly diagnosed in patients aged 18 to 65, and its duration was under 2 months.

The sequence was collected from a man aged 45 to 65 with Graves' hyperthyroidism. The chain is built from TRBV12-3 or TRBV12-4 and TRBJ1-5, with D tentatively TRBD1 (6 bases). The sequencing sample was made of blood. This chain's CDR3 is CASSLGAGSYSNQPQHF. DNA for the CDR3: TGTGCCAGCAGTTTGGGGGCCGGTAGTTATAGCAATCAGCCCCAGCATTTT.